This TCR beta chain appears in the sequencing data of a study of beta chain features in type 1 diabetes. At the level of the study: No patient-donor differences in age, gender, total cells or subset yield. Analysis included 107,917,701 sorted cells drawn from all samples. Study-wide points: Patients and controls would share equally any PCR tilt toward shorter templates.

Reverse transcribing all isolated RNA meant expressed TCRB transcripts were sequenced. Profiled with immunoSEQ multiplex PCR; TCRdb holds only in-frame clones, not every one. The repertoire has roughly 500,000 clones, roughly 30% of them found once; the top ten carry 0.06% to 0.07%. Germline CDR1 reads SGDLS; CDR2 reads YYNGEE. V lost 4 bases and J lost 9; bases outside the gene matches: 6. This CDR3 region has 13 residues. As concerns this clone: Its antigen is undetermined.

The collection from each donor was one heparinised blood draw averaging roughly 110 mL. The gene calls are TRBV9 and TRBJ2-1; 8 bases align to TRBD1. The specimen sequenced was naive CD4+ T cells from blood. The receptor's source is a young man in good health. Here the CDR3 reads CASSFTGGLEQFF. The CDR3 nucleotides are TGTGCCAGCAGCTTTACAGGGGGGCTTGAGCAGTTCTTC.